This paragraph covers one TCR beta chain sequence. Sequence at one end of the junction differs from germline and may be a read error. The data originate from a study of blood T cells in healthy people across ages. The germline V gene encodes CDR1 SGHTA and CDR2 FQGNSA. CDR3 length equals 14 residues. It was with a sample-barcoded 5' primer and a J-beta primer mix that a second PCR of about 6 to 12 cycles was run. TCRdb itself ran the 5' RACE reads through MiXCR, one entry per CDR3 protein. The table includes about 800,000 distinct CDR3 sequences, approximately 25% detected once. These records were also assigned to another study, of T cells of mothers and their children. As reported in that work: RNA that had been extracted went wholly into cDNA synthesis, at roughly 1.5 ug per 15 ul. Overlap ran slightly, non-significantly higher for related than unrelated mother-child pairs.

The source material was blood. The clonotype comes from a boy between 5 and 17 years old in good health. The V and J genes are TRBV7-2 and TRBJ2-5; TRBD1 matches 9 bases. The CDR3 coding sequence is TGTGCCAGTAACTTGGGACAGGGCTACAATGAGCATTTCTTC. Translation gives CASNLGQGYNEHFF.